This is a list of T cell receptor beta chains from one sample in a study of cytomegalovirus exposure and HLA in healthy donors. The assay was immunoSEQ multiplex PCR, and TCRdb's table has in-frame clones only and misses some. This table holds about 150,000 clones, about 94% found once. The sample taken for sequencing was PBMCs. The origin of the receptors is a man in his late teens or twenties in good health and CMV-seropositive. Each CDR3 is given without its conserved first and last residue. D genes are given only for firm matches.

d_call v_call cdr3_aa
- TRBV4-2 ASSQGGAALSYEQY
- TRBV5-1 ASSYDINQPQH
- TRBV5-1 ASSLAASDGGELF
TRBD1 TRBV11-3 ASSSTGTGLYEQY
- TRBV28 ASSSPLGGERYEQY
- TRBV2 ASLRSGQALIKNIQY
- TRBV7-8 ASSLGRSEVSYNEQF
TRBD2 TRBV23-1 ASSQSFPWTSSSSYNEQF
- TRBV5-1 ASSLAGFSPDTQY
- TRBV5-1 ASSRQAGVLTDTQY
TRBD1 TRBV5-1 ASSRDRLSPLLPIGYT
- TRBV15 ATSREAGRDQY
- TRBV5-1 ASSIAQGEKLF
- TRBV7-2 ASSLRGLGGTDTQY
- TRBV7-9 ASSPRDYNEQF
- TRBV5-1 ASSPDAASGDQPQH
TRBD1 TRBV10-1 ASSPRQGHSNQPQH
TRBD1 TRBV5-1 ASSFLPGQGAWETQY
- TRBV2 ASSTDRSSGNTIY
- TRBV2 ASSEWTDIQLF
TRBD1 TRBV29-1 SVGDRVYGYT
TRBD2 TRBV6-5 ASSPGTSGTYEQY
TRBD2 TRBV2 ASRGTSLMEF
- TRBV5-1 ASSLGLGGQPQH
- TRBV2 ASSRNTASGANVLT
TRBD2 TRBV4-1 ASSLGLAGSYEQY
TRBD1 TRBV2 ASKGQNNQPQH
- TRBV10-3 AISEQSGDLNTEAF
- TRBV30 AWGIRGVVAF
- TRBV18 ASSPLRGANEKLF
- TRBV7-8 ASSPYLNPQPQH
- TRBV28 ASSSGVAGAPGYGYT